This entry features one T cell receptor beta chain sequence. The V end was cut by 1 base, the J end by 1 base, with 17 bases between. The CDR3 totals 19 residues. The germline gives CDR1 SGHDN, CDR2 FVKESK. In the original analysis: Reference gene primer amplification gave nucleated cell count estimates. Clones were sequenced by immunoSEQ multiplex PCR, and TCRdb holds only the in-frame ones, with some missing. D and trimming were read from the DNA, whereas the V and J calls and clone size are those reported in that table. The sample lists a few hundred thousand clones, roughly nine tenths occurring once. This entry is derived from a study of blood T cell repertoires in COVID-19.

The chain links TRBV14 to TRBJ2-6, with a possible D match to TRBD1 (5 bases). The source material was PBMCs or T cells enriched from blood (not recorded which). This TCR came from a woman aged 40 to 50 who had been exposed to COVID-19. The CDR3 DNA follows: TGTGCCAGCAGCCAAGTTTCCACAGGCCTACGGTCTGGGGCCAACGTCCTGACTTTC. It is translated as CASSQVSTGLRSGANVLTF.